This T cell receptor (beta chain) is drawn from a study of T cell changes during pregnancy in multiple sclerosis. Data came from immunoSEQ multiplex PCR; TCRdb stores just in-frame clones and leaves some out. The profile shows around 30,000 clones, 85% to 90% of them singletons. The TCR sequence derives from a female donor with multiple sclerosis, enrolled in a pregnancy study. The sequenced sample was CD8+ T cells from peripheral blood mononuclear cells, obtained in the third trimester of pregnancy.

The CDR3 region has the DNA TGTGCCAGCAGCGTAGCGGTGGACAGGGACCATACAGATACGCAGTATTTT. Amino acid sequence: CASSVAVDRDHTDTQYF. This chain uses TRBV9 with TRBJ2-3, with 8 bases aligning to TRBD1. Germline CDR1 is SGDLS and CDR2 is YYNGEE. The trim removed 0 bases at V and 3 bases at J, leaving 9 bases unmatched. The CDR3 length is 17 residues. Filled out from reference TRBV9 and TRBJ2-3, the complete variable domain reads DSGVTQTPKHLITATGQRVTLRCSPRSGDLSVYWYQQSLDQGLQFLIQYYNGEERAKGNILERFSAQQFPDLHSELNLSSLELGDSALYFCASSVAVDRDHTDTQYFGPGTRLTVL.